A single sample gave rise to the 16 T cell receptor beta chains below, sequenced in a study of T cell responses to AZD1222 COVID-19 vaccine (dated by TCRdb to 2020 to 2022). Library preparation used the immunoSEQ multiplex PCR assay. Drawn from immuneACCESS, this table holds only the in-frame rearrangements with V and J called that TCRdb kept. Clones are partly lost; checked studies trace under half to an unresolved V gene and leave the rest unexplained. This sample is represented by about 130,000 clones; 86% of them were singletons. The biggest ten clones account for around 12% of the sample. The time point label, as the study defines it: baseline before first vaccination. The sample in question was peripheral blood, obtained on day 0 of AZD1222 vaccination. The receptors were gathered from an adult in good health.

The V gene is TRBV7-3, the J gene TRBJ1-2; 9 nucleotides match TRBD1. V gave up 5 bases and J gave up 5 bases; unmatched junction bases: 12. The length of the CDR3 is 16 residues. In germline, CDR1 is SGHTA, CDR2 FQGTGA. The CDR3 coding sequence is TGTGCCAGCAGCCTAGGACAGGGGCATAGAGTATATGGCTACACCTTC. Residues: CASSLGQGHRVYGYTF.

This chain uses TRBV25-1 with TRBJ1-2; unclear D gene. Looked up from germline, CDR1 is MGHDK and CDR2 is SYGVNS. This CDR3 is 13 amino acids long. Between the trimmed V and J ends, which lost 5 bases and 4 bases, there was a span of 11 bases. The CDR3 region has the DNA TGTGCCAGCAGTCTTAAATTCGGCTATGGCTACACCTTC. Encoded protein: CASSLKFGYGYTF.

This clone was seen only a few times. CDR3 bases: TGTGCCAGCAGTCGGACAGGACTTTACTATGGCTACACCTTC. This gives the protein CASSRTGLYYGYTF. The chain has TRBV6-5 and TRBJ1-2; 7 positions agree with TRBD1. Trimming removed 5 bases from V and 3 bases from J; junction bases left unmatched: 6. CDR3 length: 14 residues. The germline CDR1 and CDR2 sequences are MNHEY and SVGAGI.

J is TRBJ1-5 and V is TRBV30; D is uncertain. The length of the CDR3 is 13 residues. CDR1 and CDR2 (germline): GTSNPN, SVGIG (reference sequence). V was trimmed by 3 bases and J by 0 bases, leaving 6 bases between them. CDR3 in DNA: TGTGCCTGGAGCCTGAATAGCAATCAGCCCCAGCATTTT. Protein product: CAWSLNSNQPQHF.

The CDR3 sequence: CASSLGLGREKEYEQYF. The DNA of the CDR3 is TGTGCCAGCAGCTTAGGTCTGGGGCGGGAGAAGGAATACGAGCAGTACTTC. The chain employs TRBV7-6 and TRBJ2-7; 7 nucleotides line up with TRBD2. The CDR3 has 17 amino acids. After removal of 1 base from V and 4 bases from J, the junction contained 13 bases not matched to a gene. The germline V gene encodes CDR1 SGHVS and CDR2 FNYEAQ.

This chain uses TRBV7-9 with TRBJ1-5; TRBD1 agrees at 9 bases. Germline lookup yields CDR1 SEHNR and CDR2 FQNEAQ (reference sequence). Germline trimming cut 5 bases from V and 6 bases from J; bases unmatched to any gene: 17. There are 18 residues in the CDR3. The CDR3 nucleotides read TGTGCCAGCAGCCGTAGTCCGGGGGACAGGGACGTAGGTCAGCCCCAGCATTTT. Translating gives CASSRSPGDRDVGQPQHF.

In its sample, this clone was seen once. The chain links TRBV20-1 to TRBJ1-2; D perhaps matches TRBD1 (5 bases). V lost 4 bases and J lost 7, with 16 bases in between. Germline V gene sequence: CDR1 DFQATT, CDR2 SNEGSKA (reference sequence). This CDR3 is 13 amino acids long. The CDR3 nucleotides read TGCAGTGCTACTGAAGGGGCAGTTAGTGGCTACACCTTC. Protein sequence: CSATEGAVSGYTF.

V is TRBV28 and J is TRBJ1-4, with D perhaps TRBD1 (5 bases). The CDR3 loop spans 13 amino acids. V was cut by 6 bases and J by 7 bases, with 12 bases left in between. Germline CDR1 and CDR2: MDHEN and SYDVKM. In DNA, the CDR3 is TGTGCCAGCAGACGGGACGTTGGTGAAAAACTGTTTTTT. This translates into CASRRDVGEKLFF.

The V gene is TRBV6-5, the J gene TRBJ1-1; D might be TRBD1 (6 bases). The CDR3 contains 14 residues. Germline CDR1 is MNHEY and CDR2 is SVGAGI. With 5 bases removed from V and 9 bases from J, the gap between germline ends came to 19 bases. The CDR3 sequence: CASSLSYRAKQAFF. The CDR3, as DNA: TGTGCCAGCAGTCTCTCTTACAGGGCCAAACAAGCTTTCTTT.

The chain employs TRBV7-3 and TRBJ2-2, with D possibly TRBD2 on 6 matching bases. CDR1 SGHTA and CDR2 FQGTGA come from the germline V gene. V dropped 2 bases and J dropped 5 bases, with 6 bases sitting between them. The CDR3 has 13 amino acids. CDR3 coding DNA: TGTGCCAGCAGCTTAGGAGGGACCGGGGAGCTGTTTTTT. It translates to CASSLGGTGELFF.

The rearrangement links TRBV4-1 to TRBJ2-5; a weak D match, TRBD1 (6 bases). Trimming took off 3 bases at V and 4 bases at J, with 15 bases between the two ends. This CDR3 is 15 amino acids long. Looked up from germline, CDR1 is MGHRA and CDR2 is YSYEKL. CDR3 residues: CASSHPPTGLETQYF. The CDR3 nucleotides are TGCGCCAGCAGCCATCCTCCGACAGGCCTAGAGACCCAGTACTTC.

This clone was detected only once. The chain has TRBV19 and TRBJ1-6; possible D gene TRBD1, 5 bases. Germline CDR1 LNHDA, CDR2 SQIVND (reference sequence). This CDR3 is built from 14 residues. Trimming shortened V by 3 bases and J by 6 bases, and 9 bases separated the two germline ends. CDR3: CASSIQGGNSPLHF. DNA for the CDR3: TGTGCCAGTAGTATCCAGGGCGGTAATTCACCCCTCCACTTT.

This CDR3 is CASRESGHYGYTF. The CDR3, as DNA: TGTGCCAGCAGAGAGTCTGGTCACTATGGCTACACCTTC. The V and J genes are TRBV2 and TRBJ1-2; D is undetermined. Trimming shortened V by 6 bases and J by 3 bases, and 11 bases separated the two germline ends. CDR3 length: 13 residues. Germline lookup yields CDR1 SNHLY and CDR2 FYNNEI.

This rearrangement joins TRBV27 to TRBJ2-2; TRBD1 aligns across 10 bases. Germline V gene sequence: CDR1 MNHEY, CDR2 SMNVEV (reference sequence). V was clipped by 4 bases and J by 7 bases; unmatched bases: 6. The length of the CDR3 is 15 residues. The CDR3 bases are TGTGCCAGCAGTTACCGGACAGGGGGTAACGGGGAGCTGTTTTTT. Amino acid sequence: CASSYRTGGNGELFF.

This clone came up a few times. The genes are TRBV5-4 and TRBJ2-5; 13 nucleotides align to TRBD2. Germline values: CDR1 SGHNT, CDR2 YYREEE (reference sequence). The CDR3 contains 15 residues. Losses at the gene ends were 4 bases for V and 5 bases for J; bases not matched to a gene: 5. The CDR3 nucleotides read TGTGCCAGCAGCCTCGGACTAGCGGGAGAGGAGACCCAGTACTTC. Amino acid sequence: CASSLGLAGEETQYF. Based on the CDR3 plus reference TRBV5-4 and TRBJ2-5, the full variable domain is ETGVTQSPTHLIKTRGQQVTLRCSSQSGHNTVSWYQQALGQGPQFIFQYYREEENGRGNFPPRFSGLQFPNYSSELNVNALELDDSALYLCASSLGLAGEETQYFGPGTRLLVL.

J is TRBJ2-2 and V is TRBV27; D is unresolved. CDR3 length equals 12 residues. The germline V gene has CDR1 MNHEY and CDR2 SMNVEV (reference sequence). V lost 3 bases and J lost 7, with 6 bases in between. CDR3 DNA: TGTGCCAGCAGTTTCCAGGACGGGGAGCTGTTTTTT. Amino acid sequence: CASSFQDGELFF.